This is a list of T cell receptor beta chains from one sample in a study of blood T cell repertoires in COVID-19. The table came from immunoSEQ multiplex PCR; TCRdb's copy has only in-frame clones and leaves some out. The data show 210,000 or so clones, 80% to 90% seen once. The sequenced material came from peripheral blood. The receptors originated from a man aged 50-60 years with active or convalescent COVID-19. The CDR3 runs from the conserved cysteine through the conserved F or W. The D gene is left open where the match is weak. For some rows the clone size is stated as once, few or many, or as a class when expanded; others skip it.

abundance: -; d_gene: TRBD2; j_gene: TRBJ2-5; v_gene: TRBV19; CDR3nt: TGTGCCAGTAGGACTAGCGGGGGAGAGACCCAGTACTTC; CDR3aa: CASRTSGGETQYF
abundance: -; d_gene: TRBD2; j_gene: TRBJ2-5; v_gene: TRBV11-2; CDR3nt: TGTGCCAGCAGCTTAGGGTCTAGCGGACAAGAGACCCAGTACTTC; CDR3aa: CASSLGSSGQETQYF
abundance: -; d_gene: TRBD1; j_gene: TRBJ2-7; v_gene: TRBV28; CDR3nt: TGTGCCAGCAGTTTGGACAGGGTCGTCGGCGAGCAGTACTTC; CDR3aa: CASSLDRVVGEQYF
abundance: once; d_gene: TRBD1; j_gene: TRBJ2-6; v_gene: TRBV27; CDR3nt: TGTGCCAGCAGTTCCCGGACAGGAGGGGCCAACGTCCTGACTTTC; CDR3aa: CASSSRTGGANVLTF
abundance: once; d_gene: TRBD1; j_gene: TRBJ1-2; v_gene: TRBV28; CDR3nt: TGTGCCAGCGGTCGGACAGGGGACCTCAACTATGGCTACACCTTC; CDR3aa: CASGRTGDLNYGYTF
abundance: -; d_gene: -; j_gene: TRBJ1-5; v_gene: TRBV10-3; CDR3nt: TGTGCCATCAGTGACCCTCGGGAGGGAGATCAGCCCCAGCATTTT; CDR3aa: CAISDPREGDQPQHF
abundance: -; d_gene: TRBD1; j_gene: TRBJ1-3; v_gene: TRBV9; CDR3nt: TGTGCCAGCAGCGCCGACGAGGGGGCAGTGGGTGGAAACACCATATATTTT; CDR3aa: CASSADEGAVGGNTIYF
abundance: -; d_gene: TRBD1; j_gene: TRBJ2-2; v_gene: TRBV28; CDR3nt: TGTGCCAGCAGATTTGGACAGGGGGCGACCGGGGAGCTGTTTTTT; CDR3aa: CASRFGQGATGELFF
abundance: few; d_gene: -; j_gene: TRBJ2-1; v_gene: TRBV30; CDR3nt: TGTGCCTGGAGTGGGACTACTGAGCAGTTCTTC; CDR3aa: CAWSGTTEQFF
abundance: -; d_gene: -; j_gene: TRBJ2-7; v_gene: TRBV11-2; CDR3nt: TGTGCCAGCAGCTTAGGCAGGGCGGAGGGGCTTTACGAGCAGTACTTC; CDR3aa: CASSLGRAEGLYEQYF
abundance: few; d_gene: -; j_gene: TRBJ2-7; v_gene: TRBV7-9; CDR3nt: TGTGCCAGCAGCTTAGCAGCAGGATTCTACGAGCAGTACTTC; CDR3aa: CASSLAAGFYEQYF
abundance: -; d_gene: TRBD1; j_gene: TRBJ2-4; v_gene: TRBV4-2; CDR3nt: TGTGCCAGCAGCCAAACAGGGACAGGGTTTACCATTCAGTACTTC; CDR3aa: CASSQTGTGFTIQYF
abundance: -; d_gene: TRBD1; j_gene: TRBJ1-1; v_gene: TRBV18; CDR3nt: TGTGCCAGCTCACCGACGAGGACAGGGGTGCAAGCTTTCTTT; CDR3aa: CASSPTRTGVQAFF
abundance: -; d_gene: -; j_gene: TRBJ2-5; v_gene: TRBV7-8; CDR3nt: TGTGCCAGCAGCTTACAGGGCGGGACCCAGTACTTC; CDR3aa: CASSLQGGTQYF
abundance: -; d_gene: TRBD2; j_gene: TRBJ2-1; v_gene: TRBV6-6; CDR3nt: TGTGCCAGCAGTTCACCGGGACTAGCGGGAGGTGAGCAGTTCTTC; CDR3aa: CASSSPGLAGGEQFF
abundance: few; d_gene: TRBD1; j_gene: TRBJ1-2; v_gene: TRBV6-5; CDR3nt: TGTGCCAGCAGTATAACAGGGGAAAATGGCTACACCTTC; CDR3aa: CASSITGENGYTF
abundance: -; d_gene: -; j_gene: TRBJ1-1; v_gene: TRBV5-1; CDR3nt: TGCGCCAGCCGGGAGGACTCCAATGAAGCTTTCTTT; CDR3aa: CASREDSNEAFF
abundance: -; d_gene: TRBD2; j_gene: TRBJ2-1; v_gene: TRBV9; CDR3nt: TGTGCCAGCAGCGTAGGCATAGCGGGGGTGGATAATGAGCAGTTCTTC; CDR3aa: CASSVGIAGVDNEQFF
abundance: -; d_gene: TRBD2; j_gene: TRBJ2-1; v_gene: TRBV5-1; CDR3nt: TGCGCCAGCAGCCTACTAGCGGGGGGAAGTAATGAGCAGTTCTTC; CDR3aa: CASSLLAGGSNEQFF
abundance: -; d_gene: -; j_gene: TRBJ1-2; v_gene: TRBV7-2; CDR3nt: TGTGCCAGCAGCCCCCGGCCGGGGGTGAGATATGGCTACACCTTC; CDR3aa: CASSPRPGVRYGYTF
abundance: -; d_gene: -; j_gene: TRBJ1-3; v_gene: TRBV7-3; CDR3nt: TGTGCCAGCAGCCCCGGCGGGCCCCGAAACACCATATATTTT; CDR3aa: CASSPGGPRNTIYF
abundance: -; d_gene: -; j_gene: TRBJ1-1; v_gene: TRBV28; CDR3nt: TGTGCCAGCACAGAAGAGGGCACTGAAGCTTTCTTT; CDR3aa: CASTEEGTEAFF
abundance: -; d_gene: -; j_gene: TRBJ1-3; v_gene: TRBV12-5; CDR3nt: TGTGCTAGTGGGCTGAGTCGGAGTTCGAGCTCTGGAAACACCATATATTTT; CDR3aa: CASGLSRSSSSGNTIYF
abundance: -; d_gene: TRBD1; j_gene: TRBJ1-1; v_gene: TRBV7-9; CDR3nt: TGTGCCAGCAGATCCGGGACAGAGGGCCCGGAAGCTTTCTTT; CDR3aa: CASRSGTEGPEAFF
abundance: -; d_gene: TRBD2; j_gene: TRBJ2-3; v_gene: TRBV11-2; CDR3nt: TGTGCCAGCAGCTCTGGGACTAGCCGGAGTATAGATACGCAGTATTTT; CDR3aa: CASSSGTSRSIDTQYF
abundance: -; d_gene: TRBD2; j_gene: TRBJ2-1; v_gene: TRBV19; CDR3nt: TGTGCCAGTAGTAGGGCTCGAGCGGGGGGGGCTAATGAGCAGTTCTTC; CDR3aa: CASSRARAGGANEQFF
abundance: once; d_gene: -; j_gene: TRBJ1-6; v_gene: TRBV27; CDR3nt: TGTGCCAGCAGTTTAAGGGGGTATGATTCACCCCTCCACTTT; CDR3aa: CASSLRGYDSPLHF
abundance: -; d_gene: -; j_gene: TRBJ1-2; v_gene: TRBV7-9; CDR3nt: TGTGCCGAGAAGGTACAGGGACCGAACTATGGCTACACCTTC; CDR3aa: CAEKVQGPNYGYTF
abundance: -; d_gene: TRBD2; j_gene: TRBJ2-1; v_gene: TRBV4-1; CDR3nt: TGCGCCAGCAGCCTTCGATTTAGCGGGGGGGCGTATGAGCAGTTCTTC; CDR3aa: CASSLRFSGGAYEQFF
abundance: -; d_gene: -; j_gene: TRBJ1-5; v_gene: TRBV28; CDR3nt: TGTGCCAGCCAAGGTTTAAAGCTAGCCAATCAGCCCCAGCATTTT; CDR3aa: CASQGLKLANQPQHF
abundance: -; d_gene: -; j_gene: TRBJ1-2; v_gene: TRBV7-9; CDR3nt: TGTGCCAGCAGCTTAGCATCAGGGTGGGGCTATGGCTACACCTTC; CDR3aa: CASSLASGWGYGYTF